Below are 3 T cell receptor beta chains sequenced from a single sample in a study of CD8 T cells in ankylosing spondylitis. TCRdb reprocessed the 5' RACE reads via MiXCR and lists one record per CDR3 protein. The sample carries about 140,000 distinct CDR3 sequences, 6.5% to 8.5% recorded once. The sample consisted of synovial fluid, either unsorted or a sorted T cell fraction (not recorded which). These TCRs come from a male donor with ankylosing spondylitis.

This clonotype was seen many times. The CDR3 loop is CASIRTGWNTEAFF. CDR3 sequence (DNA): TGTGCCAGCATCCGGACAGGGTGGAACACTGAAGCTTTCTTT. The chain recombines TRBV12-3 or TRBV12-4 with TRBJ1-1; 8 bases are shared with TRBD1. The CDR3 covers 14 residues. J lost 1 base, V lost 7 bases, and 5 bases had no gene match.

This sequence joins TRBV7-6 and TRBJ2-1; no clear D. The CDR3 is 14 residues long. Trimming pared 1 base from V and 6 bases from J, leaving 10 bases between. Germline CDR1 SGHVS, CDR2 FNYEAQ. The CDR3: CASSLEAPANEQFF. CDR3 nucleotide sequence: TGTGCCAGCAGCTTAGAGGCCCCCGCCAATGAGCAGTTCTTC.

This rearrangement joins TRBV11-2 to TRBJ2-6; TRBD1 is a possible D gene (5 bases). V was cut by 10 bases and J by 1 base, with 14 bases left in between. The germline CDR1 and CDR2 sequences are SGHAT and FQNNGV. This CDR3 contains 15 residues. The CDR3 DNA follows: TGTGCCATCCAACTCCAGGGTTCTGGGGCCAACGTCCTGACTTTC. Protein product: CAIQLQGSGANVLTF.